The 24 T cell receptor beta chains below all came from one sample that was sequenced in a study of spatial heterogeneity in lung cancer. Study observations and caveats: Mutation counts in tumors were tracked by counts of expanded intratumoral alpha and beta TCRs.

Time point here: sample taken at primary tumor resection. A single record per CDR3 protein comes from TCRdb applying MiXCR to the 5' RACE reads. The data hold about 18,000 distinct CDR3 sequences, with 8.5% to 10% observed a single time. Antigen specificity for these receptors is unknown. The sample consisted of lung tumor tissue, taken at surgery. Source of these receptors: a female donor with early-stage non-small cell lung cancer.

Of note for this clonotype: A library prepared for alpha chains yielded this beta chain as an off-target read; its size is of little meaning. This chain uses TRBV6-6 with TRBJ1-1; D is perhaps TRBD1 (6 bases). Trimming left V 2 bases short and J 6 bases short, with 13 bases between. CDR1 and CDR2 (germline): MNHNY, SVGAGI (reference sequence). The CDR3 totals 14 residues. Here the CDR3 reads CASSYDVGGPEAFF. The CDR3 DNA reads TGTGCCAGCAGTTACGACGTGGGGGGCCCTGAAGCTTTCTTT.

This clonotype showed up just a few times. This beta chain is an off-target read within a library intended for alpha chains, so its frequency means little. J is TRBJ1-1 and V is TRBV20-1; D is unclear. This CDR3 spans 14 amino acids. Germline V CDR1 and CDR2: DFQATT, SNEGSKA (reference sequence). Trimming removed 0 bases from V and 5 bases from J, with 13 bases in between. For the CDR3, the DNA is TGCAGTGCTAGAGAGTCGTATTTAGTAACTGAAGCTTTCTTT. Its translation: CSARESYLVTEAFF.

This clonotype was found many times. This beta chain is an off-target read within a library intended for alpha chains, so its frequency means little. The V gene is TRBV9, the J gene TRBJ2-3; D remains ambiguous. The CDR3 sequence is 16 residues long. Trimming removed 0 bases from V and 0 bases from J, with 11 bases in between. Germline V gene lookup returns CDR1 SGDLS and CDR2 YYNGEE. The CDR3: CASSVALGASTDTQYF. CDR3 nucleotides: TGTGCCAGCAGCGTAGCTCTCGGAGCCAGCACAGATACGCAGTATTTT. Together with reference TRBV9 and TRBJ2-3, the CDR3 gives the full variable domain: DSGVTQTPKHLITATGQRVTLRCSPRSGDLSVYWYQQSLDQGLQFLIQYYNGEERAKGNILERFSAQQFPDLHSELNLSSLELGDSALYFCASSVALGASTDTQYFGPGTRLTVL.

This clonotype was counted at least ten times. This beta chain slipped into a library made for alpha chains as a stray read, so its size is not meaningful. The V gene is TRBV12-5, the J gene TRBJ2-7, with D maybe TRBD1 (6 bases). CDR1 and CDR2 (germline): LGHNT, FRNRAP. The CDR3 totals 11 residues. The CDR3 DNA sequence: TGTGGCCCCGGACAGTACTACGAGCAGTACTTC. Its translation: CGPGQYYEQYF.

In its sample, this clonotype was seen many times. This beta chain lies outside the target of a library built for alpha chains; its clone size means little. V is TRBV28 and J is TRBJ1-1, with D unresolved. Trimming removed 6 bases from V and 0 bases from J, with 14 bases in between. Per the germline V gene, CDR1 is MDHEN and CDR2 is SYDVKM. The CDR3 loop spans 15 amino acids. DNA for the CDR3: TGTGCCAGCAGCCTCATGCTAGACATGAACACTGAAGCTTTCTTT. Translating gives CASSLMLDMNTEAFF. The full variable domain, with the rest looked up from reference TRBV28 and TRBJ1-1, is DVKVTQSSRYLVKRTGEKVFLECVQDMDHENMFWYRQDPGLGLRLIYFSYDVKMKEKGDIPEGYSVSREKKERFSLILESASTNQTSMYLCASSLMLDMNTEAFFGQGTRLTVV.

Turning to this clonotype: This beta chain is an unintended read in a library built for alpha chains; its size means little. The J gene is TRBJ2-3, the V gene TRBV20-1; tentatively, D is TRBD1 or TRBD2 (5 bases each). CDR3 length: 16 residues. The V gene lost 4 bases and the J gene lost 0 bases, with 17 bases spanning the gap. Germline V lookup: CDR1 DFQATT, CDR2 SNEGSKA (reference sequence). CDR3 amino acids: CSAILPQGASTDTQYF. The CDR3 bases are TGCAGTGCTATATTGCCCCAGGGAGCTAGCACAGATACGCAGTATTTT.

As concerns this clonotype: This beta chain slipped into a library made for alpha chains as a stray read, so its size is not meaningful. V gene TRBV12-3 or TRBV12-4 combines with J gene TRBJ1-6, with D tentatively TRBD1 (6 bases). V dropped 4 bases and J dropped 13 bases, with 11 bases sitting between them. The CDR3 has 12 amino acids. CDR3 sequence (DNA): TGTGCCAGCAGTTCACAGGGAAGGCCCCTCCACTTT. It is translated as CASSSQGRPLHF.

With respect to this clonotype: Found in a library prepared for alpha chains, this beta chain is an off-target read, and its abundance has little meaning. V and J are TRBV12-2 and TRBJ2-7; the table calls TRBD2, which could not be checked here. TRBV12-2 is termed a pseudogene. This CDR3 has 17 amino acids. This CDR3 is CASRLPLRESISYEQYF. The CDR3 nucleotides read TGTGCAAGTCGCTTACCATTAAGGGAGTCGATCTCCTACGAGCAGTACTTC.

As concerns this clonotype: This beta chain came through as a stray read in a library set up for alpha chains, and its size says little. This CDR3 is CSASWGNGYTF. DNA of the CDR3: TGCAGTGCTAGTTGGGGAAATGGCTACACCTTC. This sequence joins TRBV20-1 and TRBJ1-2; D gene unclear. The CDR3 has 11 residues. The germline CDR1 and CDR2 sequences are DFQATT and SNEGSKA (reference sequence). V was pared by 3 bases and J by 6 bases, with 8 bases between.

This clonotype was detected a few times. This beta chain came through as a stray read in a library set up for alpha chains, and its size says little. This chain connects TRBV6-5 to TRBJ2-7; 10 bases fit TRBD2. V dropped 0 bases and J dropped 6; count of bases not matched to a gene: 5. The CDR3 is 15 residues long. Germline V gene lookup returns CDR1 MNHEY and CDR2 SVGAGI. The CDR3 region is CASSYSRLAGVEQYF. The CDR3 DNA reads as TGTGCCAGCAGTTACTCGAGGCTAGCGGGGGTCGAGCAGTACTTC.

In its sample, this clonotype was seen many times. This beta chain came through as a stray read in a library set up for alpha chains, and its size says little. This chain connects TRBV7-3 to TRBJ2-3; 7 bases fit TRBD2. The CDR3 runs to 15 residues. The J segment lost 5 bases and the V segment lost 0 bases, leaving 5 bases of the junction unmatched. Germline CDR1 is SGHTA and CDR2 is FQGTGA. CDR3 residues: CASSLTGSSGDTQYF. In DNA form, the CDR3 reads TGTGCCAGCAGCTTAACCGGGTCTAGCGGAGATACGCAGTATTTT.

This clonotype has ten or more counts. Because the library targeted alpha chains, this beta chain is an off-target read whose size means little. The V gene is TRBV4-1, the J gene TRBJ2-7; 7 nucleotides match TRBD2. The germline gives CDR1 MGHRA, CDR2 YSYEKL. There are 14 residues in the CDR3. After removal of 1 base from V and 7 bases from J, the junction contained 7 bases not matched to a gene. The CDR3 DNA reads as TGCGCCAGCAGCCAAGCGGGGGGTGGTAGAGAGCAGTACTTC. The encoded protein is CASSQAGGGREQYF.

This clonotype was seen many times. This beta chain lies outside the target of a library built for alpha chains; its clone size means little. This chain connects TRBV5-6 to TRBJ2-3; D remains unclear. The CDR3 loop spans 13 amino acids. The germline V and J ends were trimmed by 2 bases and 6 bases, with 10 bases remaining between them. Germline V gene lookup returns CDR1 SGHDT and CDR2 YYEEEE. This CDR3 reads CASSFLGSDTQYF. The CDR3 DNA reads TGTGCCAGCAGCTTCCTGGGGTCGGATACGCAGTATTTT.

This clonotype was observed many times. Found in a library prepared for alpha chains, this beta chain is an off-target read, and its abundance has little meaning. J is TRBJ1-5 and V is TRBV20-1; D gene ambiguous. V was pared by 0 bases and J by 2 bases, with 8 bases between. The CDR3 consists of 14 residues. CDR1 is DFQATT, CDR2 SNEGSKA, per germline (reference sequence). The CDR3 DNA sequence: TGCAGTGCTAGAGATGGCGACGGCAATCAGCCCCAGCATTTT. Protein product: CSARDGDGNQPQHF.

In this sample, this clonotype turned up many times. Found in a library prepared for alpha chains, this beta chain is an off-target read, and its abundance has little meaning. V usage is TRBV7-6 and J usage is TRBJ1-4, with unresolved D. CDR3 length: 13 amino acids. The germline V gene has CDR1 SGHVS and CDR2 FNYEAQ. V lost 2 bases to trimming and J lost 10 bases, with 11 bases between them. For the CDR3, the DNA is TGTGCCAGCAGCTTAAGTATGGTCGGAAAACTGTTTTTT. It is translated as CASSLSMVGKLFF.

A word on this clonotype: Found in a library prepared for alpha chains, this beta chain is an off-target read, and its abundance has little meaning. V gene TRBV14 combines with J gene TRBJ2-3; D gene uncertain. V was clipped by 0 bases and J by 4 bases, with 11 bases between them. This CDR3 comprises 15 residues. Per germline, CDR1 SGHDN and CDR2 FVKESK. DNA for the CDR3: TGTGCCAGCAGCCAAGATTGGAGTTCCCCAGATACGCAGTATTTT. It is translated as CASSQDWSSPDTQYF.

About this clonotype itself: This beta chain represents an off-target read in a library built for alpha chains; its size is of limited meaning. The V gene is TRBV9, the J gene TRBJ2-7, with D hard to call. The germline CDR1 and CDR2 sequences are SGDLS and YYNGEE. The CDR3 is 14 amino acids. The ends were cut back, 3 bases at V and 2 bases at J, with 12 bases in the middle. The CDR3 here is CASSGGVLPYEQYF. As DNA, the CDR3 is TGTGCCAGCAGCGGAGGAGTACTGCCCTACGAGCAGTACTTC. Variable domain in full (rest from reference TRBV9 and TRBJ2-7): DSGVTQTPKHLITATGQRVTLRCSPRSGDLSVYWYQQSLDQGLQFLIQYYNGEERAKGNILERFSAQQFPDLHSELNLSSLELGDSALYFCASSGGVLPYEQYFGPGTRLTVT.

This clonotype is medium-sized by share. Because this beta chain is a stray read in a library intended to capture alpha chains, its abundance should not be given much weight. This rearrangement joins TRBV20-1 to TRBJ1-2; 8 bases match TRBD1. The J segment lost 1 base and the V segment lost 5 bases, leaving 3 bases of the junction unmatched. CDR1 DFQATT and CDR2 SNEGSKA come from the germline V gene (reference sequence). The CDR3 runs 13 residues. CDR3 amino acids: CSAPDRGNYGYTF. The CDR3 bases are TGCAGTGCTCCCGACAGGGGTAACTATGGCTACACCTTC.

Relative to its sample, this clonotype is medium-sized. This beta chain appears as a stray read in a library generated for alpha chains; its size is not informative. V usage is TRBV3-1 and J usage is TRBJ2-3, with D uncertain. The CDR3 is 12 residues long. CDR1 is LGHDT, CDR2 YNNKEL, per germline (reference sequence). The V gene lost 4 bases and the J gene lost 2 bases, with 4 bases spanning the gap. The CDR3 is CASSRYTDTQYF. The CDR3 DNA reads as TGTGCCAGCAGCCGATACACAGATACGCAGTATTTT.

This clonotype has just a few counts. This beta chain is a stray read from a library made for alpha chains; its abundance is not meaningful. This rearrangement joins TRBV2 to TRBJ2-6; maybe TRBD1 (6 bases). V lost 5 bases and J 0 bases, leaving 11 bases between the germline ends. CDR1 is SNHLY and CDR2 is FYNNEI in the germline V gene. CDR3 length: 16 residues. CDR3 sequence: CASSRDTYSGANVLTF. For the CDR3, the DNA is TGTGCCAGCAGTCGGGACACATACTCTGGGGCCAACGTCCTGACTTTC.

Comment on this clonotype: This beta chain slipped into a library made for alpha chains as a stray read, so its size is not meaningful. V usage is TRBV7-9 and J usage is TRBJ2-7, with D possibly matching TRBD2 (5 bases). This CDR3 is built from 15 residues. The germline gives CDR1 SEHNR, CDR2 FQNEAQ (reference sequence). V was cut by 3 bases and J by 7 bases, with 19 bases left in between. CDR3 nucleotide sequence: TGTGCCAGCAGCTTCCTACTCGGGGAGTTTAAAGAGCAGTACTTC. As protein: CASSFLLGEFKEQYF.

For this clonotype: Because the library targeted alpha chains, this beta chain is an off-target read whose size means little. The chain combines TRBV7-9 with TRBJ1-6; D gene unclear. V lost 4 bases and J lost 5, with 15 bases in between. The CDR3 has 16 amino acids. CDR1 is SEHNR and CDR2 is FQNEAQ in the germline V gene (reference sequence). This CDR3 reads CASSSFDGINNSPLHF. The CDR3 bases are TGTGCCAGCAGCTCTTTCGACGGGATTAATAATTCACCCCTCCACTTT. The whole variable domain, filled in from reference TRBV7-9 and TRBJ1-6, reads DTGVSQNPRHKITKRGQNVTFRCDPISEHNRLYWYRQTLGQGPEFLTYFQNEAQLEKSRLLSDRFSAERPKGSFSTLEIQRTEQGDSAMYLCASSSFDGINNSPLHFGNGTRLTVT.

This clonotype occurred many times. Because the library targeted alpha chains, this beta chain is an off-target read whose size means little. J is TRBJ2-7 and V is TRBV5-1; TRBD1 matches at 9 bases. CDR3 length: 16 residues. Germline loops: CDR1 SGHRS, CDR2 YFSETQ. V was pared by 0 bases and J by 3 bases, with 7 bases of the junction left unmatched. CDR3 in amino acids: CASSLEPGQGSYEQYF. In DNA form, the CDR3 reads TGCGCCAGCAGCTTGGAGCCGGGACAGGGAAGCTACGAGCAGTACTTC. The variable domain in full, with the rest retrieved from reference TRBV5-1 and TRBJ2-7, is KAGVTQTPRYLIKTRGQQVTLSCSPISGHRSVSWYQQTPGQGLQFLFEYFSETQRNKGNFPGRFSGRQFSNSRSEMNVSTLELGDSALYLCASSLEPGQGSYEQYFGPGTRLTVT.

Turning to this clonotype: One end of the junction varies from germline; a read error may be responsible. Being off target in a library aimed at alpha chains, this beta chain has a size of little meaning. The chain carries TRBV11-2 and TRBJ1-6, with D perhaps TRBD1 (5 bases). This CDR3 has 16 amino acids. Per the germline V gene, CDR1 is SGHAT and CDR2 is FQNNGV. This chain's CDR3 is CASSEYDGTLGSSLHF. The CDR3 coding sequence is TGTGCCAGCAGCGAGTATGACGGGACCTTGGGTTCATCCCTCCACTTT.